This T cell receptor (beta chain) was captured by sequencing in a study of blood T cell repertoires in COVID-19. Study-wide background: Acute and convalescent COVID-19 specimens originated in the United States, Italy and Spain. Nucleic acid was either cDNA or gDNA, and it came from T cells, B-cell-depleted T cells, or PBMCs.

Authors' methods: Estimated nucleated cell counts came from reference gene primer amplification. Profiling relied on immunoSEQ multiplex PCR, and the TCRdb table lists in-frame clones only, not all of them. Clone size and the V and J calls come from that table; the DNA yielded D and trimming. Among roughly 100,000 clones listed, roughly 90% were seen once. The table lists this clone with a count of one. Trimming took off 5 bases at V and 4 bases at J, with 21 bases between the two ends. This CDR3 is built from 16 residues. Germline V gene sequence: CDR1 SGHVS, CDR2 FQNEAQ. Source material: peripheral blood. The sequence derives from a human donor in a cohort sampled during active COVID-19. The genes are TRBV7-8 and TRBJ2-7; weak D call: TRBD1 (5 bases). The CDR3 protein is CASSHRMIQATYEQYF. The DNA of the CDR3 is TGTGCCAGCAGCCACAGGATGATACAGGCTACGTACGAGCAGTACTTC.